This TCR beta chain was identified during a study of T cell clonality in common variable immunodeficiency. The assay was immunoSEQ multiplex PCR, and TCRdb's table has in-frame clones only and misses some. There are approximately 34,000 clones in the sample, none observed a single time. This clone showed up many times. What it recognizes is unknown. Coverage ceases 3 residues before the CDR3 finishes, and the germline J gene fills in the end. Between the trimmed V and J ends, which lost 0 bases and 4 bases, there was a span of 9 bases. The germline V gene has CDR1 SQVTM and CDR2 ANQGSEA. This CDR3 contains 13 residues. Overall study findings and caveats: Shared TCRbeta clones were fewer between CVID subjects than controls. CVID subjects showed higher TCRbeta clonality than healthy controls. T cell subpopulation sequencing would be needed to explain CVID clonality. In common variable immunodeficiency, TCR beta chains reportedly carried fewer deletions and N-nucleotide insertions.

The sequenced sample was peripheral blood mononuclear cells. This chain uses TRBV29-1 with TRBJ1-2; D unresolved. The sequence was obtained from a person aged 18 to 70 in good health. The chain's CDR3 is CSVEDVQGYGYTF. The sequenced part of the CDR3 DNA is TGCAGCGTTGAAGATGTACAAGGCTATGGC.